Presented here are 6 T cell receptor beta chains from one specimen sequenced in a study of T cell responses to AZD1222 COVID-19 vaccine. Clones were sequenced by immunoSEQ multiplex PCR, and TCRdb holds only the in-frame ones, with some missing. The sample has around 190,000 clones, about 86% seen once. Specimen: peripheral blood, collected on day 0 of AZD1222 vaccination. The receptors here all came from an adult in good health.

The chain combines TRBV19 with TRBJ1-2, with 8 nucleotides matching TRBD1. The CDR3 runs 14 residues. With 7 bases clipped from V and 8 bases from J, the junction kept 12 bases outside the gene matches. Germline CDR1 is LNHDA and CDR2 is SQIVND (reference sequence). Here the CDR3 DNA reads TGTGCCAGTACCCTTTTACAGGGGGAGGACGGCTACACCTTC. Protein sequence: CASTLLQGEDGYTF.

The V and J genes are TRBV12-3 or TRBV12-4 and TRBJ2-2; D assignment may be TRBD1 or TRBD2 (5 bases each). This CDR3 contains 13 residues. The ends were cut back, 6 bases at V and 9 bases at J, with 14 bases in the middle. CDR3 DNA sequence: TGTGCCAGCAGCCTCCGGGACGGGTGGGAGCTGTTTTTT. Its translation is CASSLRDGWELFF.

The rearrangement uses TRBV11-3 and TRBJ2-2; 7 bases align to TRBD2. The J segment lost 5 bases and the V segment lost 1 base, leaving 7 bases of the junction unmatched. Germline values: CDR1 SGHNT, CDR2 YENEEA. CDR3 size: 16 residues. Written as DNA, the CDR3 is TGTGCCAGCAGCTTAGGGCTAGCGGCAGGTACCGGGGAGCTGTTTTTT. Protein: CASSLGLAAGTGELFF.

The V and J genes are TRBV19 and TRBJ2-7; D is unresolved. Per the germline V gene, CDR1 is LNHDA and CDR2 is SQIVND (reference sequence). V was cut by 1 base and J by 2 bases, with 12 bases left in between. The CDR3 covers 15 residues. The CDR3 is CASSIATRGPYEQYF. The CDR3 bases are TGTGCCAGTAGTATAGCGACCCGTGGCCCCTACGAGCAGTACTTC. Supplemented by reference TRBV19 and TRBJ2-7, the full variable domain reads DGGITQSPKYLFRKEGQNVTLSCEQNLNHDAMYWYRQDPGQGLRLIYYSQIVNDFQKGDIAEGYSVSREKKESFPLTVTSAQKNPTAFYLCASSIATRGPYEQYFGPGTRLTVT.

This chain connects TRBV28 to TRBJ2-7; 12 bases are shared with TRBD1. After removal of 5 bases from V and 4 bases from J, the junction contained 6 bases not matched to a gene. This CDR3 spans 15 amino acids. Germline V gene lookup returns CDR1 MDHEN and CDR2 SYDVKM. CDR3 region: CASSAGGQGAYEQYF. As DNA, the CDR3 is TGTGCCAGCAGTGCGGGGGGACAGGGGGCTTACGAGCAGTACTTC.

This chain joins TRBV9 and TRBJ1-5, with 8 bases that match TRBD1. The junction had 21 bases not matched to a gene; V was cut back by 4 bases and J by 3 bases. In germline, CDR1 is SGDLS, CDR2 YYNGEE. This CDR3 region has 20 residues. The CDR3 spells CASSSPVDGQGIEDNQPQHF. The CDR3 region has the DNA TGTGCCAGCAGCTCTCCGGTAGACGGACAGGGTATTGAAGACAATCAGCCCCAGCATTTT. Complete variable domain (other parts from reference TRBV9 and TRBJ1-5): DSGVTQTPKHLITATGQRVTLRCSPRSGDLSVYWYQQSLDQGLQFLIQYYNGEERAKGNILERFSAQQFPDLHSELNLSSLELGDSALYFCASSSPVDGQGIEDNQPQHFGDGTRLSIL.